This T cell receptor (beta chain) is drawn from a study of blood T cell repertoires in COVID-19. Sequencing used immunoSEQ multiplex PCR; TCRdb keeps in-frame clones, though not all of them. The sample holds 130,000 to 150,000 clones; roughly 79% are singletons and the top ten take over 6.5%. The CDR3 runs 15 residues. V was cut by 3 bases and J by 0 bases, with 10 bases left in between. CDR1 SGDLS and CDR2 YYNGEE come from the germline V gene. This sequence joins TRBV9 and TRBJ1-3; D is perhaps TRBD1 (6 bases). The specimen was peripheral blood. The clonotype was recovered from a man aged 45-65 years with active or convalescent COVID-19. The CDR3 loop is CASSAQGDSGNTIYF. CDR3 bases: TGTGCCAGCAGCGCACAGGGCGACTCTGGAAACACCATATATTTT.